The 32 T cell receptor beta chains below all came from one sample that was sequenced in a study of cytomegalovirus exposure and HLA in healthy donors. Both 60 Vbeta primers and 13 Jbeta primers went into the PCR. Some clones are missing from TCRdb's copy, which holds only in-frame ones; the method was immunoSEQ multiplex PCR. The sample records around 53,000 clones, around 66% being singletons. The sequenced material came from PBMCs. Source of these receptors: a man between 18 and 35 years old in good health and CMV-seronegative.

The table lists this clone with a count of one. CDR3 DNA: TGTGCCAGCAGCCTGGACAGGGAAGAGACCCAGTACTTC. Residues: CASSLDREETQYF. The V and J genes are TRBV5-6 and TRBJ2-5; TRBD1 agrees at 8 bases. Germline V gene sequence: CDR1 SGHDT, CDR2 YYEEEE. V was clipped by 4 bases and J by 3 bases; unmatched bases: 2. The CDR3 extends over 13 amino acids.

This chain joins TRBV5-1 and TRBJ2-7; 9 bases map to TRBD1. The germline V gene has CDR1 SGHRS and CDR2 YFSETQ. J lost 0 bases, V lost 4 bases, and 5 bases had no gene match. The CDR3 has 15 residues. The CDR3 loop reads CASSGGTGSSYEQYF. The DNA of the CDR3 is TGCGCCAGCAGCGGGGGGACAGGGAGCTCCTACGAGCAGTACTTC.

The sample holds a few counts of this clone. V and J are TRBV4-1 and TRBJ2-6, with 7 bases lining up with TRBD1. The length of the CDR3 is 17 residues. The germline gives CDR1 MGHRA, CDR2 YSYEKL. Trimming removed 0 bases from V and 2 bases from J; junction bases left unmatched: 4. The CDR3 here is CASSQEHRGTGANVLTF. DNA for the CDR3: TGCGCCAGCAGCCAAGAGCACAGGGGTACTGGGGCCAACGTCCTGACTTTC.

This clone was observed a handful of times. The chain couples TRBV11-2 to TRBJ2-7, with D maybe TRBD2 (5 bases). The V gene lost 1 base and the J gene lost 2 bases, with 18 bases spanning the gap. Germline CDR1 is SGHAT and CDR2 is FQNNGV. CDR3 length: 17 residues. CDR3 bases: TGTGCCAGCAGCTTAGTGGGAGCTTACAGCGTCCCCTACGAGCAGTACTTC. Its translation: CASSLVGAYSVPYEQYF. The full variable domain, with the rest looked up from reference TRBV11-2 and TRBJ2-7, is EAGVAQSPRYKIIEKRQSVAFWCNPISGHATLYWYQQILGQGPKLLIQFQNNGVVDDSQLPKDRFSAERLKGVDSTLKIQPAKLEDSAVYLCASSLVGAYSVPYEQYFGPGTRLTVT.

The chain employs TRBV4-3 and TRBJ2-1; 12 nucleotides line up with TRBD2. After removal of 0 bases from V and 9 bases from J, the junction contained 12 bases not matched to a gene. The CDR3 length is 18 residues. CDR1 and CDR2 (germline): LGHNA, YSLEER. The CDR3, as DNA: TGCGCCAGCAGCCAAGAAGGTCCGGGACTAGCGGGTAAGGGTGAGCAGTTCTTC. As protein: CASSQEGPGLAGKGEQFF.

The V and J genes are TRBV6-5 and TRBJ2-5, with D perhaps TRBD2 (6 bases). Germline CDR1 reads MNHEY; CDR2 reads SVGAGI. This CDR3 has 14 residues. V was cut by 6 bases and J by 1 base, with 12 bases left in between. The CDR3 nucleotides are TGTGCCAGCAGCCCACGACTAGGCCAAGAGACCCAGTACTTC. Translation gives CASSPRLGQETQYF.

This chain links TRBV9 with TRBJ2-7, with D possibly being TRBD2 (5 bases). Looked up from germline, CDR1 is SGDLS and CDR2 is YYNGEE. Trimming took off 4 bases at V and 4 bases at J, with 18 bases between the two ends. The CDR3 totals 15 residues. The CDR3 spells CASSPRDREKYEQYF. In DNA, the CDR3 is TGTGCCAGCAGCCCCCGGGATCGGGAAAAGTACGAGCAGTACTTC.

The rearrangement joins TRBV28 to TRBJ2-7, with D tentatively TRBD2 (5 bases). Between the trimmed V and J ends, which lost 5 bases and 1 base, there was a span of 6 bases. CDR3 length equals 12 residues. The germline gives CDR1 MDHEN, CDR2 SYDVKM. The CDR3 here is CASSRTSYEQYF. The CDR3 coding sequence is TGTGCCAGCAGTCGGACTTCCTACGAGCAGTACTTC.

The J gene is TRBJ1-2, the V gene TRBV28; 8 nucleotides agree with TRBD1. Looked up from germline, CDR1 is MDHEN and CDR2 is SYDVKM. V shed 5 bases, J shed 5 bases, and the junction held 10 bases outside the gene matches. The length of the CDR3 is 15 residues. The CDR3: CASSPLDRELYGYTF. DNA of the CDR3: TGTGCCAGCAGTCCCTTGGACAGGGAACTGTATGGCTACACCTTC.

CDR3 bases: TGTGCCAGCAGCTTAAGTAGCCGGGAGGGCCATGAGCAGTTCTTC. This encodes CASSLSSREGHEQFF. The chain has TRBV7-8 and TRBJ2-1, with TRBD2 matching 8 bases. V shed 2 bases and J 8 bases; nucleotides not matched to a gene: 8. This CDR3 region has 15 residues. Germline lookup yields CDR1 SGHVS and CDR2 FQNEAQ.

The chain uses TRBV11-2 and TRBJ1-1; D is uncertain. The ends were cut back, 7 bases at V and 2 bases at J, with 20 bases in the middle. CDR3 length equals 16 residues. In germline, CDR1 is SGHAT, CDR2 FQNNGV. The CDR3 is CASTISRGVVNTEAFF. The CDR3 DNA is TGTGCCAGCACCATAAGCCGGGGAGTGGTTAACACTGAAGCTTTCTTT.

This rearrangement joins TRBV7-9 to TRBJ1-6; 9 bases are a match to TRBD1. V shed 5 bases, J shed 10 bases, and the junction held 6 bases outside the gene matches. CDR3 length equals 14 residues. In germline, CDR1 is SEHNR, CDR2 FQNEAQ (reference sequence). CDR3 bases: TGTGCCAGCAGCAATGGACAGGGGACGTCACCCCTCCACTTT. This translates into CASSNGQGTSPLHF. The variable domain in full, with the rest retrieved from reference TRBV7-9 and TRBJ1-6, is DTGVSQNPRHKITKRGQNVTFRCDPISEHNRLYWYRQTLGQGPEFLTYFQNEAQLEKSRLLSDRFSAERPKGSFSTLEIQRTEQGDSAMYLCASSNGQGTSPLHFGNGTRLTVT.

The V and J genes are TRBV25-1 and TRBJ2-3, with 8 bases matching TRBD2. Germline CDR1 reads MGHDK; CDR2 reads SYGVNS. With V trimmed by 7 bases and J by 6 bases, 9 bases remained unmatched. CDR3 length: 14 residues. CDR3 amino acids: CASKRAGAGDTQYF. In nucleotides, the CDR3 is TGTGCCAGCAAGCGAGCGGGAGCAGGCGATACGCAGTATTTT. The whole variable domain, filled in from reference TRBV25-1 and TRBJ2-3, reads EADIYQTPRYLVIGTGKKITLECSQTMGHDKMYWYQQDPGMELHLIHYSYGVNSTEKGDLSSESTVSRIRTEHFPLTLESARPSHTSQYLCASKRAGAGDTQYFGPGTRLTVL.

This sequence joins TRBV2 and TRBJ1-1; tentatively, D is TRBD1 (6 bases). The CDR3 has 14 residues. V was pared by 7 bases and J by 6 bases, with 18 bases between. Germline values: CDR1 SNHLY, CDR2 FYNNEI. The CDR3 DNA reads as TGTGCCAGCACGTCATACAGGGAAATCGCTGAAGCTTTCTTT. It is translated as CASTSYREIAEAFF.

The CDR3 DNA reads as TGTGCCATCAGCGGCACTGACAATGAAGCTTTCTTT. Translation: CAISGTDNEAFF. The genes are TRBV10-3 and TRBJ1-1; D call uncertain. V was trimmed by 6 bases and J by 7 bases, leaving 12 bases between them. The CDR3 contains 12 residues. The germline CDR1 and CDR2 sequences are ENHRY and SYGVKD.

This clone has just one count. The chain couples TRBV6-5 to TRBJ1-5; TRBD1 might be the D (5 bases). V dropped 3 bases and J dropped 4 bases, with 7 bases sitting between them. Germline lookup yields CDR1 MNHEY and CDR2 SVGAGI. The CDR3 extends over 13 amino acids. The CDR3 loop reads CASSYYRNQPQHF. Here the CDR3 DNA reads TGTGCCAGCAGTTATTACAGGAATCAGCCCCAGCATTTT.

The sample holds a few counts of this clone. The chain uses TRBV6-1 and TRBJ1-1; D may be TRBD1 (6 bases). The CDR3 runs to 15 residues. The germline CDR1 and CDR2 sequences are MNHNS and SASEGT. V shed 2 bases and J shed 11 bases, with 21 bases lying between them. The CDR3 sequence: CASSEQGQVRPTAFF. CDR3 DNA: TGTGCCAGCAGTGAACAGGGGCAGGTCCGACCGACGGCTTTCTTT.

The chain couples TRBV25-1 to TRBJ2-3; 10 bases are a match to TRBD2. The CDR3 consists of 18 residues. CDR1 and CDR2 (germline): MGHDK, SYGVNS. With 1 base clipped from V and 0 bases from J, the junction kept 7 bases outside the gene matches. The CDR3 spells CASSESSGSVPSTDTQYF. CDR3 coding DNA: TGTGCCAGCAGTGAATCTAGCGGGAGCGTGCCTAGCACAGATACGCAGTATTTT. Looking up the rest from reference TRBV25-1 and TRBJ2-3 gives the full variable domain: EADIYQTPRYLVIGTGKKITLECSQTMGHDKMYWYQQDPGMELHLIHYSYGVNSTEKGDLSSESTVSRIRTEHFPLTLESARPSHTSQYLCASSESSGSVPSTDTQYFGPGTRLTVL.

CDR3 amino acids: CASTGNRMNTEAFF. CDR3 coding DNA: TGTGCCAGCACGGGTAACCGCATGAACACTGAAGCTTTCTTT. V usage is TRBV28 and J usage is TRBJ1-1, with D hard to call. The CDR3 consists of 14 residues. Germline-derived CDR1 and CDR2 are MDHEN and SYDVKM. Trimming removed 7 bases at V and 0 bases at J, with 12 bases between.

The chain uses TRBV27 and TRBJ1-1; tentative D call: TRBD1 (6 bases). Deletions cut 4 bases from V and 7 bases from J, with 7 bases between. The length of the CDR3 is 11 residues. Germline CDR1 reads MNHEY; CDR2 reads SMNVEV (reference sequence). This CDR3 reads CASSSRGEAFF. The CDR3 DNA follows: TGTGCCAGCAGTTCCAGGGGTGAAGCTTTCTTT.

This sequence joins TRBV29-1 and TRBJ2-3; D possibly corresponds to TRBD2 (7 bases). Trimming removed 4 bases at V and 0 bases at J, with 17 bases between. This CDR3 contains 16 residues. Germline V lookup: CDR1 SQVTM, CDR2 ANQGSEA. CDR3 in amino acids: CSVGGRGAVSTDTQYF. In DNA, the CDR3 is TGCAGCGTTGGAGGCCGGGGGGCGGTTAGCACAGATACGCAGTATTTT.

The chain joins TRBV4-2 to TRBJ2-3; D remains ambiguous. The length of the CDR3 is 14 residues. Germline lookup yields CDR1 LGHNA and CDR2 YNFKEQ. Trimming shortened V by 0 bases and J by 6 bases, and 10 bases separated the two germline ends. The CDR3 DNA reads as TGTGCCAGCAGCCAAGAATTTAGCTCGGATACGCAGTATTTT. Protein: CASSQEFSSDTQYF.

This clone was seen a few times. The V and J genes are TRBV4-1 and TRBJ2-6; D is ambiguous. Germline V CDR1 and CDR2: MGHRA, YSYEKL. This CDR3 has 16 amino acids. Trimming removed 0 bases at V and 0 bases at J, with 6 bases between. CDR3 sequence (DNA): TGCGCCAGCAGCCAAGATAGGAGCTCTGGGGCCAACGTCCTGACTTTC. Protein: CASSQDRSSGANVLTF.

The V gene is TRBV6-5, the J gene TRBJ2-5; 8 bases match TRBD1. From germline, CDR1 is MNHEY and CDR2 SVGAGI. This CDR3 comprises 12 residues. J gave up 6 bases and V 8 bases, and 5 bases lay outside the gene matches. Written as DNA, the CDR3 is TGTGCCAGCCGGACAGGGTGGCAGACCCAGTACTTC. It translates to CASRTGWQTQYF.

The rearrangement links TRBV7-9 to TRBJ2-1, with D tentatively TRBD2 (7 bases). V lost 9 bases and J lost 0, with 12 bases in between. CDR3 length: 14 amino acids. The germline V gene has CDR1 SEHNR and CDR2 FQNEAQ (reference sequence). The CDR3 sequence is CARGGGSSYNEQFF. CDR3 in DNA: TGTGCCAGAGGGGGAGGGAGCTCCTACAATGAGCAGTTCTTC. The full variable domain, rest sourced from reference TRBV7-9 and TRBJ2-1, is DTGVSQNPRHKITKRGQNVTFRCDPISEHNRLYWYRQTLGQGPEFLTYFQNEAQLEKSRLLSDRFSAERPKGSFSTLEIQRTEQGDSAMYLCARGGGSSYNEQFFGPGTRLTVL.

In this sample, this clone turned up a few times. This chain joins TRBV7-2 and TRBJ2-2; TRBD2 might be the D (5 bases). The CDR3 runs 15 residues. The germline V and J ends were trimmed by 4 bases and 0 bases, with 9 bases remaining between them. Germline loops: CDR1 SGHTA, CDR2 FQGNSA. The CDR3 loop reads CASSSGLANTGELFF. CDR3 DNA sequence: TGTGCCAGCAGCTCTGGACTGGCGAACACCGGGGAGCTGTTTTTT.

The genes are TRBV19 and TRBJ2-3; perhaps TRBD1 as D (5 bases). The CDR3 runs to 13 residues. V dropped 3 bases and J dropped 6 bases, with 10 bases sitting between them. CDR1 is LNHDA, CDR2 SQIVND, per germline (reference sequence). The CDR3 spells CASSIARADTQYF. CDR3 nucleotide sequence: TGTGCCAGTAGTATTGCCAGGGCGGATACGCAGTATTTT.

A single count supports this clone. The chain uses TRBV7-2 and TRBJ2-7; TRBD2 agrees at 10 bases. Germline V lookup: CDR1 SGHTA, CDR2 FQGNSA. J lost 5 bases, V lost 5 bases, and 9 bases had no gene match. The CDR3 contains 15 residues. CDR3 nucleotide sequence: TGTGCCAGCAGCCCCCCAGGGACTAGCGCCAACGAGCAGTACTTC. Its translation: CASSPPGTSANEQYF.

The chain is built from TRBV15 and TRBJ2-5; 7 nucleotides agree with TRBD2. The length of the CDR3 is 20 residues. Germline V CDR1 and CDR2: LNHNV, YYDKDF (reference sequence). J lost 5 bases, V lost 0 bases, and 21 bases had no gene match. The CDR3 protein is CATSREGMAMAGAGWETQYF. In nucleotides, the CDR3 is TGTGCCACCAGCAGAGAAGGGATGGCGATGGCGGGAGCGGGTTGGGAGACCCAGTACTTC.

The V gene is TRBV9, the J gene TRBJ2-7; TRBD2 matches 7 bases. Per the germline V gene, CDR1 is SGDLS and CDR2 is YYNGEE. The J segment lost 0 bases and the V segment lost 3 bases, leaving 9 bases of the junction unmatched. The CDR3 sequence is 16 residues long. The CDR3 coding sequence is TGTGCCAGCAGCGGGGGCGTCGGGGGGTCCTCCTACGAGCAGTACTTC. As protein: CASSGGVGGSSYEQYF.

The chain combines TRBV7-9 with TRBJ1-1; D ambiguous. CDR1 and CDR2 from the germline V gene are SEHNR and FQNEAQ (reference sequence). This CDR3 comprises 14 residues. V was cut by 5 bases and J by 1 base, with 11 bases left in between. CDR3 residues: CASSPPTRNTEAFF. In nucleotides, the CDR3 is TGTGCCAGCAGCCCCCCCACACGGAACACTGAAGCTTTCTTT.

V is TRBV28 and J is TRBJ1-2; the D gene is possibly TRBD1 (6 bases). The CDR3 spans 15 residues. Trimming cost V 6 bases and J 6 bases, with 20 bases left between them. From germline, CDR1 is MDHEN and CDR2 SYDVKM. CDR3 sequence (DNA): TGTGCCAGCAGCTTACCAATTACAGGGTACCATGGCTACACCTTC. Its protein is CASSLPITGYHGYTF.